One sample yielded the 30 T cell receptor beta chains listed below, sequenced in a study of tumor and adjacent non-tumor tissue in lung cancer. The template was RNA from unsorted bulk tissue. The library came from three nested PCR rounds adapted from ARM-PCR protocols. TCRdb passed the multiplex PCR reads through MiXCR, listing each CDR3 protein once. The data contain approximately 79,000 distinct CDR3 sequences, more than 60% of them singletons. Sequenced: lung tumor tissue. The receptors were sampled from a man in his sixties or seventies with non-small cell lung cancer.

In regard to this clonotype: The germline gene is not matched at one end of the junction; a read error may be the cause. V and J are TRBV5-4 and TRBJ2-1; 8 nucleotides align to TRBD2. From germline, CDR1 is SGHNT and CDR2 YYREEE (reference sequence). This CDR3 contains 16 residues. CDR3 residues: CASSLGTSFSYNKQLF. In DNA, the CDR3 is TGTGCCAGCAGCTTAGGGACTAGTTTCTCCTACAATAAGCAGCTCTTC.

This clonotype was picked up many times. The J gene is TRBJ2-1, the V gene TRBV12-3 or TRBV12-4, with TRBD2 matching over 11 bases. This CDR3 is 15 amino acids long. Trimming at V came to 6 bases and at J to 3 bases, leaving 4 bases not matched to a gene. This CDR3 is CASSKLAGVYNEQFF. In nucleotides, the CDR3 is TGTGCCAGCAGCAAACTAGCGGGAGTCTACAATGAGCAGTTCTTC.

The chain carries TRBV7-8 and TRBJ2-3; TRBD1 might be the D (7 bases). Germline CDR1 reads SGHVS; CDR2 reads FQNEAQ. The CDR3 is 15 residues long. V gave up 3 bases and J gave up 1 base, with 11 bases separating them. CDR3 coding DNA: TGTGCCAGCAGCTTCCAGGGGGGAGGCACAGATACGCAGTATTTT. Translated, it gives CASSFQGGGTDTQYF. Looking up the rest from reference TRBV7-8 and TRBJ2-3 gives the full variable domain: GAGVSQSPRYKVAKRGQDVALRCDPISGHVSLFWYQQALGQGPEFLTYFQNEAQLDKSGLPSDRFFAERPEGSVSTLKIQRTQQEDSAVYLCASSFQGGGTDTQYFGPGTRLTVL.

Note on this clonotype: A much larger clone is a single base away; this may be a read error. The V and J genes are TRBV13 and TRBJ2-7; 11 bases are shared with TRBD2. The CDR3 is made up of 16 amino acids. Germline CDR1 PRHDT, CDR2 FYEKMQ (reference sequence). CDR3 residues: CANSHLQGTSGYEQYF. The CDR3 DNA reads TGTGCCAACAGCCACCTCCAGGGGACTAGCGGCTACGAGCAGTACTTC.

This clonotype was counted only a few times. One end of the junction does not line up with germline, which may come from a read error. The genes are TRBV6-6 and TRBJ2-7, with 8 positions matching TRBD1. CDR3 length equals 14 residues. Germline V gene lookup returns CDR1 MNHNY and CDR2 SVGAGI (reference sequence). The CDR3 reads CVSSDRTGSREQYF. Here the CDR3 DNA reads TGTGTCAGCAGTGACAGGACAGGGTCTAGGGAGCAGTACTTC.

The chain recombines TRBV6-6 with TRBJ2-2; possibly TRBD2 for D (6 bases). V was pared by 0 bases and J by 1 base, with 21 bases between. Germline loops: CDR1 MNHNY, CDR2 SVGAGI (reference sequence). The CDR3 has 20 residues. CDR3 DNA sequence: TGTGCCAGCAGTTACTCGTGGTCGGTGGGAGGACCTCAGAACACCGGGGAGCTGTTTTTT. Its protein product is CASSYSWSVGGPQNTGELFF.

Only a few counts were recorded for this clonotype. A read error may explain this, as a much larger clone is one base away. This chain connects TRBV5-6 to TRBJ1-5; tentative D call: TRBD1 (6 bases). The CDR3 covers 14 residues. Trimming left V 4 bases short and J 6 bases short, with 14 bases between. The germline V gene encodes CDR1 SGHDT and CDR2 YYEEEE. Here the CDR3 DNA reads TGTGCCAGCAGCCCTGACAGGAACATTCAGCCCCAGCATTTT. Translation: CASSPDRNIQPQHF.

This clonotype showed up just once. It may be a read error: a sequence one base away is much more abundant. DNA for the CDR3: TGTGCCAGCAGTAACCAGGGGACTAATCCACCCCTCCACTTT. Amino acids: CASSNQGTNPPLHF. V gene TRBV6-6 combines with J gene TRBJ1-6; possible D gene TRBD1, 6 bases. Looked up from germline, CDR1 is MNHNY and CDR2 is SVGAGI (reference sequence). The CDR3 contains 14 residues.

Remarks on this clonotype: The junction and the germline gene differ at one end; a read error may be behind it. The rearrangement links TRBV11-2 to TRBJ2-3, with D hard to call. Germline V gene data show CDR1 as SGHAT and CDR2 as FQNNGV. The CDR3 runs 16 residues. The CDR3, as DNA: TGTGCCTGCAGCTTAGATATGACGATTAGCACAGATACGCAGTATTTT. Its protein is CACSLDMTISTDTQYF. Combining the CDR3 with reference TRBV11-2 and TRBJ2-3 gives the whole variable domain EAGVAQSPRYKIIEKRQSVAFWCNPISGHATLYWYQQILGQGPKLLIQFQNNGVVDDSQLPKDRFSAERLKGVDSTLKIQPAKLEDSAVYLCACSLDMTISTDTQYFGPGTRLTVL.

On this clonotype itself: Given a much more abundant clone one base away, this may be a read error. The genes are TRBV4-1 and TRBJ1-1; D not certain. Trimming stripped 1 base from V and 5 bases from J, with 14 bases between. This CDR3 spans 15 amino acids. Germline CDR1 is MGHRA and CDR2 is YSYEKL. CDR3 nucleotide sequence: TGCGCCAGCAGCCAAGGAGAGGAGGCTAATACTGAAGCTTTCTTT. It translates to CASSQGEEANTEAFF.

This clonotype has just a few counts. V and J are TRBV20-1 and TRBJ2-1; 10 bases are a match to TRBD2. The CDR3 loop spans 16 amino acids. CDR1 and CDR2 from the germline V gene are DFQATT and SNEGSKA (reference sequence). Trimming took 8 bases from V and 4 from J; bases not matched to a gene: 14. The CDR3 loop reads CSPLGSSGGYYNEQFF. CDR3 nucleotides: TGCAGTCCGCTAGGGAGTAGCGGGGGGTATTACAATGAGCAGTTCTTC.

Worth noting for this clonotype: An end of the junction does not agree with germline; a read error may underlie this. The chain is built from TRBV6-2 or TRBV6-3 and TRBJ2-1; a weak D match, TRBD2 (6 bases). The V gene's germline CDR1 is MNHEY and CDR2 SVGEGT. The length of the CDR3 is 16 residues. CDR3: CASRGLNGRIYNEQLF. DNA for the CDR3: TGTGCCAGCAGGGGCCTTAACGGGAGAATATACAATGAGCAGTTGTTC.

Note on this clonotype: Mismatch with germline at one junction end may stem from a read error. The chain employs TRBV29-1 and TRBJ2-3; TRBD1 matches at 8 bases. Germline values: CDR1 SQVTM, CDR2 ANQGSEA. This CDR3 has 11 residues. The CDR3 is CSLRGTGTQYF. CDR3 nucleotides: TGCAGCCTTCGAGGGACAGGTACGCAGTATTTT.

In its sample, this clonotype was seen a few times. Possible read error: a much larger clone is one base away. This CDR3 fails to terminate in the conserved phenylalanine or tryptophan, so it likely reflects a read error. The J gene is TRBJ2-7, the V gene TRBV29-1, with D uncertain. Per germline, CDR1 SQVTM and CDR2 ANQGSEA. The CDR3 spans 12 residues. The V end lost 3 bases, the J end lost 3 bases, and 9 bases lay between the germline ends. CDR3 nucleotide sequence: TGCAGCGTTGAGGGCAGGAGCTACGAGCAGTACCTC. Translation: CSVEGRSYEQYL.

The rearrangement uses TRBV28 and TRBJ1-1, with TRBD1 matching over 7 bases. V dropped 7 bases and J dropped 12; count of bases not matched to a gene: 17. The CDR3 is 14 residues long. Germline V CDR1 and CDR2: MDHEN, SYDVKM. Here the CDR3 DNA reads TGTGCCAGCACTTTTAGAAGGGGGCTAGGCGAAACTTTCTTT. Protein sequence: CASTFRRGLGETFF.

This clonotype was seen more than once but under ten times. The chain couples TRBV5-1 to TRBJ2-7, with 9 positions matching TRBD1. Germline assignment: CDR1 SGHRS and CDR2 YFSETQ. Unmatched junction bases numbered 13, after V lost 7 bases and J lost 2 bases. This CDR3 comprises 16 residues. The CDR3 bases are TGCGCCAGCGAAAAAACCGGGACAGGGAAACCCTACGAGCAGTACTTC. Translation: CASEKTGTGKPYEQYF.

In its sample, this clonotype was seen once. The junction departs from the called germline gene at one end, perhaps through a read error. DNA of the CDR3: TGTGCCGGCAGCTTAGAAGGGGGGGACAATCAGCCCCAGCATTTT. Amino acids: CAGSLEGGDNQPQHF. The chain employs TRBV11-2 and TRBJ1-5; weak D call: TRBD1 (6 bases). CDR1 and CDR2 (germline): SGHAT, FQNNGV. CDR3 size: 15 residues.

V is TRBV6-2 or TRBV6-3 and J is TRBJ2-1; unclear D gene. The CDR3 is 16 residues long. Germline V gene data show CDR1 as MNHEY and CDR2 as SVGEGT. V shed 6 bases and J shed 4 bases, with 19 bases lying between them. The DNA for the CDR3 is TGTGCCAGCAGGGGCCTTAGTTGGAGAATATACAATGAGCAGTTCTTC. This translates into CASRGLSWRIYNEQFF.

This clonotype was found once. A read error may produce the germline difference seen at one junction end. The V gene is TRBV11-2, the J gene TRBJ2-6; TRBD1 might be the D (5 bases). This CDR3 spans 15 amino acids. Germline CDR1 reads SGHAT; CDR2 reads FQNNGV. CDR3 protein: CASSFFHYGANALTF. Written as DNA, the CDR3 is TGTGCCAGCAGCTTTTTTCACTATGGGGCCAACGCCCTGACTTTC.

In regard to this clonotype: The germline gene is not matched at one end of the junction; a read error may be the cause. V usage is TRBV6-2 or TRBV6-3 and J usage is TRBJ2-1; TRBD2 is a possible D gene (5 bases). This CDR3 has 19 amino acids. Per germline, CDR1 MNHEY and CDR2 SVGEGT. The CDR3 here is CASSYSLVGVRGSYKEQFF. CDR3 nucleotides: TGTGCCAGCAGTTACTCACTAGTGGGAGTCCGTGGCTCCTACAAAGAGCAGTTCTTC.

This clonotype was counted a few times. This chain links TRBV5-1 with TRBJ2-4, with TRBD2 matching 8 bases. Germline loops: CDR1 SGHRS, CDR2 YFSETQ. The trim removed 7 bases at V and 7 bases at J, leaving 10 bases unmatched. The CDR3 loop spans 14 amino acids. This CDR3 reads CASCSGGAGNIQYF. CDR3 in DNA: TGCGCCAGCTGCTCCGGGGGGGCCGGGAACATTCAGTACTTC.

By sample share, this clonotype is large. The chain joins TRBV11-1 to TRBJ2-5; TRBD2 is a possible D gene (5 bases). Germline CDR1 reads SGHAT; CDR2 reads FQDESV (reference sequence). Trimming pared 7 bases from V and 2 bases from J, leaving 14 bases between. The CDR3 has 14 amino acids. As DNA, the CDR3 is TGTGCCAGCACCCGGGGTGATCCACAAGAGACCCAGTACTTC. It is translated as CASTRGDPQETQYF.

This clonotype was counted a single time. As the CDR3 is not closed by the conserved phenylalanine or tryptophan, this likely results from a read error. J is TRBJ2-3 and V is TRBV11-2, with no clear D. CDR1 and CDR2 (germline): SGHAT, FQNNGV. The CDR3 has 16 amino acids. The V end was cut by 0 bases, the J end by 0 bases, with 10 bases between. The CDR3 spells CASSLDRTTSTDTQYL. CDR3 bases: TGTGCCAGCAGCTTAGACAGAACTACTAGCACAGATACGCAGTATTTA.

Worth noting for this clonotype: A much bigger clone sits one base away, suggesting this may be a read error. This chain links TRBV20-1 with TRBJ1-1; D might be TRBD1 (5 bases). V lost 6 bases to trimming and J lost 7 bases, with 24 bases between them. The CDR3 consists of 15 residues. Germline V CDR1 and CDR2: DFQATT, SNEGSKA (reference sequence). The chain's CDR3 is CSAQTLPGPLIEAFF. The CDR3 bases are TGCAGTGCGCAGACCCTCCCGGGGCCCCTCATTGAAGCTTTCTTT.

The chain's CDR3 is CASSLGGRVGKTQYF. CDR3 nucleotides: TGTGCCAGCAGCTTGGGGGGCAGGGTCGGCAAGACCCAGTACTTC. This chain connects TRBV5-4 to TRBJ2-5; TRBD1 might be the D (5 bases). The V and J ends lost 0 bases and 6 bases respectively, with 15 bases between them. Germline CDR1 is SGHNT and CDR2 is YYREEE (reference sequence). The CDR3 loop spans 15 amino acids.

This clonotype appeared many times. This chain links TRBV5-6 with TRBJ2-2; D unresolved. Germline CDR1 and CDR2: SGHDT and YYEEEE. The CDR3 sequence is 15 residues long. Between the trimmed V and J ends, which lost 1 base and 2 bases, there was a span of 9 bases. CDR3 in amino acids: CASSLTGLNTGELFF. In nucleotides, the CDR3 is TGTGCCAGCAGCTTGACCGGATTAAACACCGGGGAGCTGTTTTTT.

Note on this clonotype: A much larger clone differs by one base, so this may be a read error. The rearrangement links TRBV5-6 to TRBJ2-1, with 7 bases that match TRBD2. The V gene's germline CDR1 is SGHDT and CDR2 YYEEEE. The CDR3 runs to 17 residues. CDR3 region: CASSHFGGGYSYNDQFF. As DNA, the CDR3 is TGTGCCAGCAGCCATTTTGGCGGGGGTTACTCCTACAATGATCAGTTCTTC.

Turning to this clonotype: The final CDR3 position lacks the conserved phenylalanine or tryptophan, pointing to a likely read error. The DNA is omitted, as the CDR3 cannot be located on it reliably, and the CDR3 follows TCRdb's listing. This chain joins TRBV11-1 and TRBJ2-7. The CDR3 length is 16 residues, termini included. Germline V lookup: CDR1 SGHAT, CDR2 FQDESV (reference sequence). This chain's CDR3 is CAGSPGRTRSSYEQYS.

As concerns this clonotype: Germline is not matched at one junction end, which may reflect a read error. The chain is built from TRBV11-2 and TRBJ2-5, with 9 bases fitting TRBD1. This CDR3 has 15 residues. Germline CDR1 is SGHAT and CDR2 is FQNNGV. The CDR3 here is CAGSITGQGLETQYF. The CDR3 DNA is TGTGCCGGCAGCATAACGGGACAGGGCTTAGAGACCCAGTACTTC.

On this clonotype itself: Because the CDR3 is missing its conserved closing phenylalanine or tryptophan, this is likely a read error. This chain joins TRBV12-3 or TRBV12-4 and TRBJ2-5; D is unresolved. The CDR3 contains 12 residues. Between the trimmed V and J ends, which lost 5 bases and 5 bases, there was a span of 9 bases. CDR3 region: CASSHPWETQYL. In nucleotides, the CDR3 is TGTGCCAGCAGTCATCCGTGGGAGACCCAGTACCTC.